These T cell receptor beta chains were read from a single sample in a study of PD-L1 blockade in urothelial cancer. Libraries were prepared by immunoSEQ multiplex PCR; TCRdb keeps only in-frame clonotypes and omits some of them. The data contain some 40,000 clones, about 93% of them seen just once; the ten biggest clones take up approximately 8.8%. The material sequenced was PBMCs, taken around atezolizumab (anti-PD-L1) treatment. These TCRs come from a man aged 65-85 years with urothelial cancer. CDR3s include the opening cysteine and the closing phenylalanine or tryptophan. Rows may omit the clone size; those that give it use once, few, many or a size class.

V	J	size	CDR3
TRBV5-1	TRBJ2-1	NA	CASTTGGLGDEQFF
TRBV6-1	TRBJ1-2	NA	CASSELGGAPYGYTF
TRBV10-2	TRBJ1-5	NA	CASGDRGRSNQPQHF
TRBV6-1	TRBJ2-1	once	CASSGSRQGWEFF
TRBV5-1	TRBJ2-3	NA	CASSQTSGTDTQYF
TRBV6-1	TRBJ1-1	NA	CASSERGGDTEAFF
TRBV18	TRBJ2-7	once	CASSPRPGRILNEQYF
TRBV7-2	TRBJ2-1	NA	CASSRTGLSYNEQFF
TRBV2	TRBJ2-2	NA	CASSARRSGSLAGELFF
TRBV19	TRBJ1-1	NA	CAAGTGVTEAFF
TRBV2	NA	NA	CASSEQTLDGTGIPYEQYF
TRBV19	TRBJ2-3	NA	CATRGGVGDTQYF
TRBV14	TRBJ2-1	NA	CASSLLRGSANTRAGKEQFF
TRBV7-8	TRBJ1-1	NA	CASTLRGGVNTEAFF
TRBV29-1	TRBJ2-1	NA	CSSGWGTGFNEQFF
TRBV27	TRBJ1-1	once	CASSLVPGVYGTEAFF
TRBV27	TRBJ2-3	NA	CASSLRGSWDTQYF
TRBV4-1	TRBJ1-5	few	CASSLTGTGQPQHF
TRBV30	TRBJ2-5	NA	CAWSTPGQRKETQYF
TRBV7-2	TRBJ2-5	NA	CASSLGGLRETQYF
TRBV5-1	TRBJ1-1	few	CASSSVRENTEAFF
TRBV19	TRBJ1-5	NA	CASRIDRYSNQPQHF
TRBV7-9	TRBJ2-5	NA	CASRSTGGEETQYF
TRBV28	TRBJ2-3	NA	CASWDRGTDTQYF
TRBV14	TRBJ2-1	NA	CASSQSVGWSSYNEQFF
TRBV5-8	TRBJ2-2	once	CASRGGAYTGELFF
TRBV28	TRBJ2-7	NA	CASSEIGPGLYYEQYF
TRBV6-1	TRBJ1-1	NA	CASSAHQSEAFF
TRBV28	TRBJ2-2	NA	CASRKFGTGGSGELFF
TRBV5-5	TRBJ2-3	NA	CASSARQGSTDTQYF
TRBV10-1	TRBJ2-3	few	CASSEVRDSASTDTQYF